The next 14 T cell receptor beta chains were all read from a single sample in a study of T cell responses to AZD1222 COVID-19 vaccine. Clones were sequenced by immunoSEQ multiplex PCR, and TCRdb holds only the in-frame ones, with some missing. The repertoire holds about 170,000 clones, just under 95% seen once, with roughly 1.5% in the top ten. The specimen comprised peripheral blood, sampled on day 0 of AZD1222 vaccination. The receptor source for this set is an adult in good health.

The chain has TRBV4-3 and TRBJ2-1; either TRBD1 or TRBD2 may supply D (6 bases each). Trimming stripped 0 bases from V and 10 bases from J, with 16 bases between. This CDR3 spans 15 amino acids. Germline values: CDR1 LGHNA, CDR2 YSLEER. The CDR3 coding sequence is TGCGCCAGCAGCCAAGACAACTTGGGGGGCCGGGAGCAGTTCTTC. Protein product: CASSQDNLGGREQFF.

The chain couples TRBV5-4 to TRBJ1-5; D is undetermined. V lost 3 bases and J 6 bases, leaving 7 bases between the germline ends. CDR3 length: 12 residues. CDR1 is SGHNT and CDR2 is YYREEE in the germline V gene (reference sequence). Here the CDR3 reads CASSSGGQPQHF. The CDR3 DNA sequence: TGTGCCAGCAGCTCCGGAGGTCAGCCCCAGCATTTT.

This chain connects TRBV5-4 to TRBJ2-7; 9 nucleotides match TRBD1. This CDR3 comprises 15 residues. With 4 bases clipped from V and 5 bases from J, the junction kept 10 bases outside the gene matches. Germline lookup yields CDR1 SGHNT and CDR2 YYREEE (reference sequence). CDR3 protein: CASSTDRGIRDEQYF. The CDR3 coding sequence is TGTGCCAGCAGCACGGACAGGGGAATTCGGGACGAGCAGTACTTC.

This chain uses TRBV12-3 or TRBV12-4 with TRBJ2-1, with D maybe TRBD2 (5 bases). The V end was cut by 5 bases, the J end by 9 bases, with 11 bases between. The CDR3 contains 12 residues. The CDR3 loop reads CASSLLASEQFF. The CDR3 bases are TGTGCCAGCAGTCTGCTAGCAAGTGAGCAGTTCTTC.

The chain joins TRBV5-5 to TRBJ1-5; TRBD1 agrees at 7 bases. With V trimmed by 4 bases and J by 0 bases, 4 bases remained unmatched. The V gene's germline CDR1 is SGHKS and CDR2 YYEKEE (reference sequence). This CDR3 region has 15 residues. CDR3 coding DNA: TGTGCCAGCAGCCTCGGGACAGCTAGCAATCAGCCCCAGCATTTT. Its translation is CASSLGTASNQPQHF.

The chain joins TRBV27 to TRBJ2-2, with 9 nucleotides matching TRBD2. CDR3 length equals 17 residues. Germline CDR1 and CDR2: MNHEY and SMNVEV (reference sequence). V lost 0 bases, J lost 6 bases, and 8 bases stayed unmatched. CDR3 DNA: TGTGCCAGCAGTTTATCTTTGGCGGGAGGGGTAGCCGGGGAGCTGTTTTTT. Translated: CASSLSLAGGVAGELFF.

The chain links TRBV2 to TRBJ1-5, with TRBD1 matching 7 bases. The V and J ends lost 5 bases and 4 bases, in that order; junction bases with no gene match: 8. The germline V gene has CDR1 SNHLY and CDR2 FYNNEI. The CDR3 runs 15 residues. For the CDR3, the DNA is TGTGCCAGCAGTATCGACAGGGATAGGAATCAGCCCCAGCATTTT. Encoded protein: CASSIDRDRNQPQHF.

This clone has a single count. This rearrangement joins TRBV11-2 to TRBJ1-1, with TRBD1 matching over 7 bases. The CDR3 is 14 residues long. With 6 bases clipped from V and 4 bases from J, the junction kept 8 bases outside the gene matches. The V gene's germline CDR1 is SGHAT and CDR2 FQNNGV. The CDR3 DNA reads TGTGCCAGCAGGAGTACAGGGGTTCGCACTGAAGCTTTCTTT. Its translation: CASRSTGVRTEAFF.

Points on this clone: Other nucleotide sequences from this sample produce the same CDR3. The chain links TRBV7-6 to TRBJ2-2; 8 nucleotides align to TRBD1. Germline assignment: CDR1 SGHVS and CDR2 FNYEAQ. The V and J ends lost 5 bases and 2 bases, in that order; junction bases with no gene match: 4. The CDR3 runs to 15 residues. The CDR3 loop is CASSATGVNTGELFF. The DNA of the CDR3 is TGTGCCAGCAGCGCGACAGGGGTTAACACCGGGGAGCTGTTTTTT. Complete variable domain (other parts from reference TRBV7-6 and TRBJ2-2): GAGVSQSPRYKVTKRGQDVALRCDPISGHVSLYWYRQALGQGPEFLTYFNYEAQQDKSGLPNDRFSAERPEGSISTLTIQRTEQRDSAMYRCASSATGVNTGELFFGEGSRLTVL.

The chain is built from TRBV3-1 (or the pseudogene TRBV3-2) and TRBJ2-2; 7 positions agree with TRBD1. The V gene's germline CDR1 is LGHDT and CDR2 YNNKEL (reference sequence). Losses at the gene ends were 5 bases for V and 4 bases for J; bases not matched to a gene: 7. The CDR3 is 15 amino acids. The CDR3 coding sequence is TGTGCCAGCAGCAAATCCAGGACAGGCACCGGGGAGCTGTTTTTT. As protein: CASSKSRTGTGELFF.

The CDR3 loop is CASRFSRDTYQPQHF. CDR3 DNA sequence: TGTGCCAGCCGATTTAGTCGGGACACTTATCAGCCCCAGCATTTT. The chain recombines TRBV6-5 with TRBJ1-5, with D tentatively TRBD1 (6 bases). Germline lookup yields CDR1 MNHEY and CDR2 SVGAGI. Trimming took 8 bases from V and 5 from J, leaving 19 bases between them. This CDR3 is built from 15 residues.

The chain has TRBV30 and TRBJ2-2, with 7 bases matching TRBD2. The CDR3 loop spans 15 amino acids. The germline V gene has CDR1 GTSNPN and CDR2 SVGIG (reference sequence). V shed 0 bases and J 0 bases; nucleotides not matched to a gene: 1. CDR3 in amino acids: CAWSVAGANTGELFF. For the CDR3, the DNA is TGTGCCTGGAGTGTGGCGGGAGCGAACACCGGGGAGCTGTTTTTT.

This rearrangement joins TRBV9 to TRBJ2-2; unclear D gene. The CDR3 is 15 residues long. Trimming took off 0 bases at V and 4 bases at J, with 10 bases between the two ends. Germline CDR1 is SGDLS and CDR2 is YYNGEE. As DNA, the CDR3 is TGTGCCAGCAGCGTAGTGGGCCTGGGCACCGGGGAGCTGTTTTTT. Translation: CASSVVGLGTGELFF.

The chain employs TRBV30 and TRBJ2-7; TRBD2 matches 13 bases. V trimming: 5 bases; J trimming: 7 bases; junction bases outside the gene matches: 5. CDR3 length: 13 amino acids. CDR1 is GTSNPN and CDR2 is SVGIG in the germline V gene (reference sequence). The CDR3: CAWGLAGEEEQYF. The DNA of the CDR3 is TGTGCCTGGGGACTAGCGGGAGAGGAAGAGCAGTACTTC.